Reported below is one TCR beta chain. Its target is unknown. Primers: 60 Vbeta forward and 13 Jbeta reverse. The assay was immunoSEQ multiplex PCR, and TCRdb's table has in-frame clones only and misses some. Here the sample spans about 40,000 clones, roughly three quarters being singletons. The sample is drawn from a study of cytomegalovirus exposure and HLA in healthy donors. Looking at the study overall: Clustering assigned 81% of the roughly 400 genotyped donors to the Caucasian-associated ancestry cluster. Study-level points and caveats: TCR beta chains numbering 164 were designated cytomegalovirus-associated. Some public TCRs appeared in many individuals, while most sequences were rare.

V lost 6 bases to trimming and J lost 2 bases, with 7 bases between them. CDR1 is MNHEY and CDR2 is SVGAGI in the germline V gene. The CDR3 spans 12 residues. Sequences were obtained from PBMCs. J is TRBJ1-1 and V is TRBV6-5; D is ambiguous. The receptor was isolated from a man aged 40-55 years in good health and CMV-seronegative. The CDR3 region is CASRAFNTEAFF. The DNA for the CDR3 is TGTGCCAGCAGGGCTTTTAACACTGAAGCTTTCTTT.